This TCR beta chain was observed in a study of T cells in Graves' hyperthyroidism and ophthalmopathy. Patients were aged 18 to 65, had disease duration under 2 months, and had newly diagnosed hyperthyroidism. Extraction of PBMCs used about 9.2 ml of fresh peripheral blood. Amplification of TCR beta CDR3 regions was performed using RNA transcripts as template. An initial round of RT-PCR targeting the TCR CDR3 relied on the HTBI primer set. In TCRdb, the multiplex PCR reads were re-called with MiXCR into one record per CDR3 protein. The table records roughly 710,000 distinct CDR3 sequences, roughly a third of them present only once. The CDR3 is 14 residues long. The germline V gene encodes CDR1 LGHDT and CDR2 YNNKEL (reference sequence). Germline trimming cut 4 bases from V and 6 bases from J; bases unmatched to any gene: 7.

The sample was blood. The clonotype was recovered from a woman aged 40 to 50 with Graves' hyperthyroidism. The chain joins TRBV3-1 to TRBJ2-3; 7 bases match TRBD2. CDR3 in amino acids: CASSPGERDDTQYF. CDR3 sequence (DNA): TGTGCCAGCAGCCCTGGGGAGCGGGATGATACGCAGTATTTT.